What follows describes a single T cell receptor (beta chain). This CDR3 region has 16 residues. V was clipped by 4 bases and J by 1 base; unmatched bases: 6. Germline CDR1 is SQVTM and CDR2 is ANQGSEA. This specimen comes from a study of blood T cell repertoires in COVID-19. Study details: The United States, Italy and Spain supplied acute and convalescent COVID-19 samples. T cells, B-cell-depleted T cells, or PBMCs provided the cDNA or gDNA that served as material.

Methods used by the authors: The authors estimated nucleated cell counts from reference gene primer amplification. TCRdb's copy holds only in-frame clones and misses some; the assay was immunoSEQ multiplex PCR. V, J and clone size are those of that table, while D and trimming were read from the DNA. The table includes about 210,000 clones, 83% detected once. V and J are TRBV29-1 and TRBJ1-3; TRBD1 aligns across 11 bases. The clonotype comes from a woman between 40 and 55 years old with active or convalescent COVID-19. Sequencing was done on a sample of peripheral blood. CDR3 sequence reads: CSVGVGQGGSGNTIYF. CDR3 nucleotide sequence: TGCAGCGTTGGTGTGGGACAGGGGGGGTCTGGAAACACCATATATTTT.